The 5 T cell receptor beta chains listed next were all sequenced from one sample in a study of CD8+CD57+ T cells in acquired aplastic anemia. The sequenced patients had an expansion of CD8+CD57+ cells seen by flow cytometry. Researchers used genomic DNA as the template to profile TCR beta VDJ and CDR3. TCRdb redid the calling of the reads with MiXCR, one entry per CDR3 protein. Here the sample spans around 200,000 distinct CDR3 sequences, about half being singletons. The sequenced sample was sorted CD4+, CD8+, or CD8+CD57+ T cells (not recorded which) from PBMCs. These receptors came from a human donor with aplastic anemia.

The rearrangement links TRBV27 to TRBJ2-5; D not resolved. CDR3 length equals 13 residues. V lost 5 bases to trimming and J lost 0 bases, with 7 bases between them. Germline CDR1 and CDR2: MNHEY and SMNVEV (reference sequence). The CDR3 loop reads CASSPPYQETQYF. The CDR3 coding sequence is TGTGCCAGCAGTCCACCGTACCAAGAGACCCAGTACTTC.

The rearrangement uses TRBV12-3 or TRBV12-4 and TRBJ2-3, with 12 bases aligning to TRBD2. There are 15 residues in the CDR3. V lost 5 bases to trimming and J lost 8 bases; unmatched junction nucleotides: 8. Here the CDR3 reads CASSGASGGVGTQYF. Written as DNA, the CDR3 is TGTGCCAGCAGTGGGGCTAGCGGGGGGGTTGGTACGCAGTATTTT.

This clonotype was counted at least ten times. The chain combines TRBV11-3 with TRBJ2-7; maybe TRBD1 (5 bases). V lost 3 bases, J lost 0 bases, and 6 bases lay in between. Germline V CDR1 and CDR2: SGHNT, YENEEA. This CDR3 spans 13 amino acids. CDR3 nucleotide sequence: TGTGCCAGCAGCTTCCAGGGCTCCTACGAGCAGTACTTC. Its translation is CASSFQGSYEQYF.

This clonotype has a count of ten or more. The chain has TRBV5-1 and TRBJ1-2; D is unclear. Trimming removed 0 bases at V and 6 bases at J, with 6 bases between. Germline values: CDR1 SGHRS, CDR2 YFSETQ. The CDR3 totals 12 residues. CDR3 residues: CASSLVDDGYTF. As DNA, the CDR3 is TGCGCCAGCAGCTTGGTGGACGATGGCTACACCTTC.

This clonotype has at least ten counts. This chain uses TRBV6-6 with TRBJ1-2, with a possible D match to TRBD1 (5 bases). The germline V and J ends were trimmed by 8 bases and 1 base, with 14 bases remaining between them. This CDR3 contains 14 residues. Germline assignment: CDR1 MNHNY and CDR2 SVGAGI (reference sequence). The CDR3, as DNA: TGTGCCAGCGCTCGACAGACTTATAACTATGGCTACACCTTC. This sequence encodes CASARQTYNYGYTF.